This TCR beta chain originates from a study of blood T cell repertoires in COVID-19. Study information: From T cells, B-cell-depleted T cells, or PBMCs came the material, which was cDNA or gDNA.

Germline V CDR1 and CDR2: SGHRS, YFSETQ. The trim removed 4 bases at V and 1 base at J, leaving 4 bases unmatched. The CDR3 has 16 residues. In the original processing: Amplification of reference gene primers provided the estimated nucleated cell counts. The repertoire was sequenced with immunoSEQ multiplex PCR; TCRdb's copy has only in-frame clones and lacks some. V and J calls and clone size are those listed in that table; D and trimming were worked out from the DNA. The sample consists of tens of thousands of clones, 81% of them appearing once. The chain has TRBV5-1 and TRBJ2-2; 10 positions match TRBD2. The TCR originated in an elderly man with COVID-19, enrolled during active disease. The sample consisted of peripheral blood. The CDR3 bases are TGCGCCAGCAGCACACCTAGCGGGAGGAACACCGGGGAGCTGTTTTTT. Translating gives CASSTPSGRNTGELFF.